The 13 T cell receptor beta chains presented below share a single source sample, sequenced in a study of shared clonotypes between healthy human individuals. Method: immunoSEQ multiplex PCR; TCRdb's copy keeps in-frame clones and lacks some. The sample holds 2 million to 2.5 million clones, approximately 93% seen once. Sequencing was done on a sample of naive CD4+ T cells from PBMCs. As for subset: CD45RA+ positively selected. The receptors come from a man aged 18 to 35 in good health. Some clones in this sample may be carry-over from other donors' samples.

The gene calls are TRBV7-2 and TRBJ2-7; D is unresolved. The V end was cut by 3 bases, the J end by 0 bases, with 12 bases between. Germline V gene sequence: CDR1 SGHTA, CDR2 FQGNSA. The CDR3 totals 15 residues. The CDR3 spells CASSLMRTSSYEQYF. The CDR3 coding sequence is TGTGCCAGCAGCTTGATGCGAACGAGCTCCTACGAGCAGTACTTC.

This clone was counted a single time. CDR3 residues: CASSHWGNPPPEAFF. Here the CDR3 DNA reads TGTGCCAGCAGTCACTGGGGGAACCCCCCACCTGAAGCTTTCTTT. The J gene is TRBJ1-1, the V gene TRBV6-6; TRBD1 might be the D (5 bases). In germline, CDR1 is MNHNY, CDR2 SVGAGI (reference sequence). V lost 5 bases, J lost 6 bases, and 19 bases lay in between. CDR3 size: 15 residues.

The genes are TRBV6-1 and TRBJ2-7; no clear D. Germline V gives CDR1 MNHNS, CDR2 SASEGT. The CDR3 has 15 amino acids. V lost 6 bases to trimming and J lost 2 bases, with 17 bases between them. For the CDR3, the DNA is TGTGCCAGCAGCAACTCCCTTGGCGGAACCTACGAGCAGTACTTC. Its translation is CASSNSLGGTYEQYF.

A word on this clone: The same CDR3 is also encoded by other DNA sequences in this sample. The chain carries TRBV5-1 and TRBJ2-5; D gene ambiguous. Trimming cost V 0 bases and J 4 bases, with 4 bases left between them. The CDR3 consists of 12 residues. Per germline, CDR1 SGHRS and CDR2 YFSETQ. CDR3 bases: TGCGCCAGCAGCTTGGAGTCAGAGACCCAGTACTTC. This gives the protein CASSLESETQYF.

Notes on this clone: Other DNA sequences from this sample encode an identical CDR3 as well. The genes are TRBV7-9 and TRBJ2-1; TRBD2 matches at 9 bases. The CDR3 runs 16 residues. Germline values: CDR1 SEHNR, CDR2 FQNEAQ (reference sequence). With V trimmed by 4 bases and J by 0 bases, 4 bases remained unmatched. CDR3 DNA: TGTGCCAGCAGCTCCACTAGCGGGCGCTCCTACAATGAGCAGTTCTTC. Translated, it gives CASSSTSGRSYNEQFF.

The chain combines TRBV2 with TRBJ2-1, with D unclear. CDR3 size: 11 residues. V lost 1 base to trimming and J lost 8 bases, with 3 bases between them. Germline V CDR1 and CDR2: SNHLY, FYNNEI. This CDR3 reads CASSEVHEQFF. The CDR3 DNA reads as TGTGCCAGCAGTGAAGTGCATGAGCAGTTCTTC.

About this clone itself: The same CDR3 can be traced to other DNA sequences in this sample. The genes are TRBV5-1 and TRBJ2-7; D not resolved. CDR1 is SGHRS and CDR2 is YFSETQ in the germline V gene. The germline V and J ends were trimmed by 4 bases and 2 bases, with 10 bases remaining between them. This CDR3 spans 13 amino acids. CDR3 amino acids: CASSPSITYEQYF. The CDR3 DNA follows: TGCGCCAGCAGCCCCTCCATAACCTACGAGCAGTACTTC.

About this clone itself: The same CDR3 is also encoded by other DNA sequences in this sample. This chain connects TRBV5-1 to TRBJ2-3, with D possibly matching TRBD2 (6 bases). CDR3 length equals 14 residues. Germline CDR1 is SGHRS and CDR2 is YFSETQ. Trimming took off 3 bases at V and 0 bases at J, with 8 bases between the two ends. The CDR3 sequence: CASSSGASTDTQYF. The CDR3 DNA reads as TGCGCCAGCAGCTCGGGAGCTAGCACAGATACGCAGTATTTT.

The chain carries TRBV5-1 and TRBJ2-3, with 9 bases lining up with TRBD2. The CDR3 has 16 amino acids. The germline V gene encodes CDR1 SGHRS and CDR2 YFSETQ. V shed 2 bases, J shed 0 bases, and the junction held 4 bases outside the gene matches. CDR3 sequence (DNA): TGCGCCAGCAGCTTTAGCGGGAGAGGCAGCACAGATACGCAGTATTTT. It encodes CASSFSGRGSTDTQYF.

V usage is TRBV5-1 and J usage is TRBJ2-1; 8 bases map to TRBD2. Germline trimming cut 7 bases from V and 1 base from J; bases unmatched to any gene: 4. This CDR3 contains 14 residues. The V gene's germline CDR1 is SGHRS and CDR2 YFSETQ. DNA of the CDR3: TGCGCCAGCGGAAGACTAGCGTCCTACAATGAGCAGTTCTTC. Protein sequence: CASGRLASYNEQFF.

The chain recombines TRBV27 with TRBJ2-7, with TRBD1 matching 7 bases. CDR3 length equals 15 residues. V trimming: 3 bases; J trimming: 5 bases; junction bases outside the gene matches: 10. The germline V gene encodes CDR1 MNHEY and CDR2 SMNVEV (reference sequence). The CDR3 here is CASSFLATGRHEQYF. CDR3 nucleotide sequence: TGTGCCAGCAGTTTCCTGGCGACAGGGCGTCACGAGCAGTACTTC.

CDR3 sequence: CASSPMGGRGAYEQYF. CDR3 DNA sequence: TGTGCCAGCAGCCCCATGGGCGGGAGGGGGGCCTACGAGCAGTACTTC. V is TRBV28 and J is TRBJ2-7, with 9 positions matching TRBD2. CDR3 length: 16 residues. Germline V gene sequence: CDR1 MDHEN, CDR2 SYDVKM. The V gene end was trimmed by 6 bases and the J gene end by 2 bases; junction bases not matched to a gene: 11.

A note on this clone: Other DNA sequences in this specimen translate into the identical CDR3. The genes are TRBV5-1 and TRBJ1-1; D is undetermined. CDR1 is SGHRS, CDR2 YFSETQ, per germline. This CDR3 has 15 amino acids. Trimming removed 0 bases from V and 4 bases from J, with 13 bases in between. The DNA for the CDR3 is TGCGCCAGCAGCTTGGTAGGCGGGCTGGGCACTGAAGCTTTCTTT. Its translation is CASSLVGGLGTEAFF.